This T cell receptor beta chain was identified during a study of OX40 agonist ivuxolimab in advanced cancers. Notes on the research overall: Ivuxolimab, which targeted the costimulatory receptor OX40 (CD134), was an agonistic, fully human IgG2 monoclonal antibody. Intravenous ivuxolimab was administered to patients every 2 weeks at six dose levels: 0.01, 0.1, 0.3, 1.5, 3 and 10 mg/kg. Of the roughly 51 dose-escalation patients, hepatocellular carcinoma was present in about 20, melanoma in around 15, renal cell carcinoma in 9 and head and neck cancer in 9. In the dose-escalation cohort, 65% to 90% of patients were male, and the mean age was roughly 60 years, with a range of roughly 23 to 85. Prior anti-PD-1, anti-PD-L1 or anti-CTLA-4 therapy was permitted, and about two fifths of dose-escalation patients had received checkpoint inhibitors. Partial responses were achieved by three dose-escalation patients, of whom one had hepatocellular carcinoma and two had cutaneous melanoma. The purpose of peripheral TCRbeta sequencing was to test whether ivuxolimab changed TCR sequence diversity and led to clonal T-cell expansion. The paper reports the monotherapy dose-escalation portion (N of about 47 patients) of the phase I ivuxolimab trial. Findings and caveats that apply to the study as a whole: After ivuxolimab, CD8+ T cells had more expanded clones than CD4+ T cells on average. In the 0.1-3.0 mg/kg groups, partial responders were among the patients with the lowest normalized peripheral clonal expansion, particularly in CD8+ T cells. Clonal expansion of both CD4+ and CD8+ blood T cells was observed from baseline to week 6 at doses 0.1 to 3.0 mg/kg. The antigen specificity of the peripheral T cells that underwent clonal expansion was not determined. Low levels of normalized T-cell clonal expansion were also shown by some nonresponding patients.

For sequencing of the TCRbeta CDR3 region, genomic DNA was extracted from the sorted cells. The immunoSEQ Assay was used to sequence the TCRbeta CDR3 regions. TCRdb took this table from immuneACCESS and kept in-frame rearrangements with V and J called. Such tables lack part of the clones; where checked against another copy, unresolved V genes explain under half of the gap, and the rest is unexplained. For this sample there are approximately 76,000 clones; about 89% appear just once. The ten most abundant clones make up approximately 0.7% of the sample. The CDR3, from cysteine to phenylalanine, totals 14 residues. Only CDR3 DNA remains: 42 bases, in frame from the first base. Looking up the germline V gene yields CDR1 SGDLS and CDR2 YYNGEE. For this chain, trimming is 5 bases at the V end and 3 bases at the J end, and the number of junction bases without a gene match is 5. The trial excluded patients who had a history of autoimmune disease or were on systemic immunosuppression. In every dose cohort, peripheral blood was drawn for TCR sequencing at baseline, cycle 4 day 1, and cycle 7 day 1. Samples were obtained from an open-label, multicenter, first-in-human phase I dose-escalation trial of ivuxolimab. Adults with locally advanced or metastatic melanoma, renal cell, hepatocellular, or head and neck squamous cell carcinoma were enrolled in the trial. Before TCR sequencing, CD4+ T cells and CD8+ T cells from peripheral blood were sorted into separate populations.

This clone was picked up one time. Its antigen is unknown. Within one base of it there is no much larger clone, and no base qualities were kept. The receptor comes from an adult with an advanced solid tumor such as melanoma, head and neck, liver or kidney cancer. The sequences come from CD4+ or CD8+ T cells sorted from blood, collected in a trial of the OX40 agonist ivuxolimab. The V gene is TRBV9 and the J gene is TRBJ1-3, with 7 bases in between that match TRBD1. The sequence in DNA is TGTGCCAGCAGTGCTACAGGGGATGGAAACACCATATATTTT. Its translation is CASSATGDGNTIYF.